This entry lists 16 T cell receptor beta chains sequenced from one sample in a study of response to subunit inactivated influenza vaccine. TCRdb reprocessed the RT-PCR reads with MiXCR, giving one entry per CDR3 protein. The table has hundreds of thousands of distinct CDR3 sequences, around 13% seen once. Sequences were derived from PBMCs from blood, sampled less than 15 days before vaccination. These receptor sequences come from a man between 45 and 60 years old who received an inactivated influenza vaccine.

This clonotype appeared a few times. The chain links TRBV18 to TRBJ2-7, with D maybe TRBD1 (6 bases). CDR1 is KGHSH, CDR2 LQKENI, per germline. The CDR3 has 14 residues. V lost 6 bases and J lost 2, with 14 bases in between. The CDR3 region is CASSQDRNTYEQYF. The CDR3 nucleotides are TGTGCCAGCTCCCAAGACAGGAATACCTACGAGCAGTACTTC.

This clonotype has only a few counts. The chain carries TRBV6-2 or TRBV6-3 and TRBJ2-1; TRBD2 matches at 8 bases. Germline V gene data show CDR1 as MNHEY and CDR2 as SVGEGT. The CDR3 loop spans 17 amino acids. The ends lost 6 bases at V and 5 bases at J; junction bases unmatched: 15. In DNA form, the CDR3 reads TGTGCCAGCAGCTATACTTACCGGGGGGGGCCTAACAATGAGCAGTTCTTC. Residues: CASSYTYRGGPNNEQFF.

This clonotype was observed a few times. This rearrangement joins TRBV11-2 to TRBJ1-2; 11 bases are shared with TRBD1. Trimming cost V 5 bases and J 7 bases; bases outside gene matches: 3. The CDR3 runs 13 residues. Germline CDR1 SGHAT, CDR2 FQNNGV. The CDR3 region is CASSGQGAGGYTF. In DNA, the CDR3 is TGTGCCAGCAGCGGACAGGGGGCGGGTGGCTACACCTTC.

This clonotype was recorded at least ten times. Here the CDR3 DNA reads TGCGCCAGCAGCCTTACCCCGGGACAGGGGATGGGTGAGCAGTTCTTC. Encoded protein: CASSLTPGQGMGEQFF. This chain uses TRBV5-1 with TRBJ2-1, with 10 bases that match TRBD1. Trimming at V came to 4 bases and at J to 9 bases, leaving 13 bases not matched to a gene. CDR1 SGHRS and CDR2 YFSETQ come from the germline V gene. This CDR3 comprises 16 residues. Looking up the rest from reference TRBV5-1 and TRBJ2-1 gives the full variable domain: KAGVTQTPRYLIKTRGQQVTLSCSPISGHRSVSWYQQTPGQGLQFLFEYFSETQRNKGNFPGRFSGRQFSNSRSEMNVSTLELGDSALYLCASSLTPGQGMGEQFFGPGTRLTVL.

The chain combines TRBV12-3 or TRBV12-4 with TRBJ1-2, with TRBD1 matching over 7 bases. The CDR3 has 13 residues. V was clipped by 4 bases and J by 6 bases; unmatched bases: 5. CDR3: CASSYYGTDGYTF. CDR3 DNA sequence: TGTGCCAGCAGTTACTACGGGACAGATGGCTACACCTTC.

The chain is built from TRBV10-3 and TRBJ2-1, with 8 bases that match TRBD2. The V segment lost 0 bases and the J segment 4 bases; nucleotides outside the gene matches: 8. The germline CDR1 and CDR2 sequences are ENHRY and SYGVKD. The CDR3 is 17 amino acids. The CDR3 loop reads CAISESARVAGYNEQFF. The DNA of the CDR3 is TGTGCCATCAGTGAGTCGGCTAGAGTAGCGGGATACAATGAGCAGTTCTTC.

This chain connects TRBV10-3 to TRBJ2-3, with TRBD2 matching 8 bases. V gave up 7 bases and J gave up 4 bases; unmatched junction bases: 7. The CDR3 loop spans 14 amino acids. Germline CDR1 ENHRY, CDR2 SYGVKD. CDR3 nucleotide sequence: TGTGCCATCATGGCGGGAGGCCGGGCAGATACGCAGTATTTT. Its protein is CAIMAGGRADTQYF.

This clonotype was counted a few times. The V gene is TRBV19, the J gene TRBJ2-2; D might be TRBD1 (6 bases). Germline V gene lookup returns CDR1 LNHDA and CDR2 SQIVND (reference sequence). Deletions cut 3 bases from V and 8 bases from J, with 19 bases between. The CDR3 is 16 residues long. CDR3 nucleotides: TGTGCCAGTAGTATGGGCCTTAGACAGGATCCTGGGGAGCTGTTTTTT. Amino acid sequence: CASSMGLRQDPGELFF. Based on the CDR3 plus reference TRBV19 and TRBJ2-2, the full variable domain is DGGITQSPKYLFRKEGQNVTLSCEQNLNHDAMYWYRQDPGQGLRLIYYSQIVNDFQKGDIAEGYSVSREKKESFPLTVTSAQKNPTAFYLCASSMGLRQDPGELFFGEGSRLTVL.

This clonotype appeared many times. The rearrangement joins TRBV4-2 to TRBJ2-5; D is uncertain. The CDR3 is 13 amino acids. Between the trimmed V and J ends, which lost 1 base and 3 bases, there was a span of 6 bases. Germline values: CDR1 LGHNA, CDR2 YNFKEQ. The CDR3 DNA is TGTGCCAGCAGCCAAGCCCATGAAGAGACCCAGTACTTC. Amino acid sequence: CASSQAHEETQYF.

This clonotype was counted only a few times. The CDR3 is CASSPRTDRRTEAFF. In nucleotides, the CDR3 is TGTGCCAGCTCACCCCGGACAGACCGAAGGACTGAAGCTTTCTTT. This chain joins TRBV18 and TRBJ1-1, with TRBD1 as a possible D gene (6 bases). The CDR3 consists of 15 residues. The V end lost 3 bases, the J end lost 5 bases, and 16 bases lay between the germline ends. The germline V gene has CDR1 KGHSH and CDR2 LQKENI.

The chain is built from TRBV28 and TRBJ2-2; D call uncertain. Germline V gives CDR1 MDHEN, CDR2 SYDVKM. The CDR3 covers 14 residues. V was clipped by 8 bases and J by 4 bases, with 14 bases between them. CDR3 DNA: TGTGCCAGCGTGCCGTCGGGCGGCACCGGGGAGCTGTTTTTT. Translation gives CASVPSGGTGELFF.

This chain joins TRBV4-1 and TRBJ2-5; 10 bases map to TRBD1. Losses at the gene ends were 6 bases for V and 3 bases for J; bases not matched to a gene: 7. The length of the CDR3 is 15 residues. Germline values: CDR1 MGHRA, CDR2 YSYEKL. CDR3 nucleotides: TGCGCCAGCAGAAGGGGGACAGGGGCCGAAGAGACCCAGTACTTC. It translates to CASRRGTGAEETQYF.

This clonotype was seen repeatedly, ten times or more. J is TRBJ2-7 and V is TRBV15; tentative D call: TRBD2 (5 bases). The germline V gene has CDR1 LNHNV and CDR2 YYDKDF (reference sequence). There are 15 residues in the CDR3. V was clipped by 0 bases and J by 3 bases, with 12 bases between them. The CDR3 coding sequence is TGTGCCACCAGCAGAGATGACGGAGGAGGCTACGAGCAGTACTTC. This gives the protein CATSRDDGGGYEQYF.

This clonotype was observed at least ten times. This chain's CDR3 is CASSADRASTPDTQYF. In DNA, the CDR3 is TGTGCCAGCAGTGCAGACCGGGCGTCCACGCCAGATACGCAGTATTTT. The V and J genes are TRBV12-3 or TRBV12-4 and TRBJ2-3, with D unresolved. V was cut by 5 bases and J by 4 bases, with 19 bases left in between. The CDR3 has 16 residues.

CDR3 DNA sequence: TGTGCCAGCAGTTTAGAAGCGGGGGGGCCCTACGAGCAGTACTTC. It specifies CASSLEAGGPYEQYF. This chain links TRBV12-3 or TRBV12-4 with TRBJ2-7; 10 positions agree with TRBD2. Trimming at V came to 1 base and at J to 2 bases, leaving 2 bases not matched to a gene. CDR3 size: 15 residues.

This clonotype showed up many times. The chain is built from TRBV5-1 and TRBJ1-3, with a tentative D call TRBD1 (6 bases). V was shortened by 4 bases and J by 2 bases, with 13 bases between the two germline ends. Germline CDR1 is SGHRS and CDR2 is YFSETQ. This CDR3 region has 15 residues. The DNA of the CDR3 is TGCGCCAGCAGCCCCACTCGGACAGCTGGAAACACCATATATTTT. This gives the protein CASSPTRTAGNTIYF.